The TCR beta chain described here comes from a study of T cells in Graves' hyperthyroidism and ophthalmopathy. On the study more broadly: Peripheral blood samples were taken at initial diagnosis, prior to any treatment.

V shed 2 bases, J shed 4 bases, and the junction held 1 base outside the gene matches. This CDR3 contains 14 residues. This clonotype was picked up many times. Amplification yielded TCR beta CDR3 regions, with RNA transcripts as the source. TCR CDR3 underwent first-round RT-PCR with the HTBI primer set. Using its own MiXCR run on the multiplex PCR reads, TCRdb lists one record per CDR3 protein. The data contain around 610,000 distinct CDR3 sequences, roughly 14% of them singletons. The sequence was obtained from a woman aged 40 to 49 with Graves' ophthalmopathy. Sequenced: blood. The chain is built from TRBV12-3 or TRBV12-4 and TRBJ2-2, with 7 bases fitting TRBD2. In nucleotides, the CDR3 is TGTGCCAGCAGTTTAACTAGCGTCACCGGGGAGCTGTTTTTT. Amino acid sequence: CASSLTSVTGELFF.